This passage covers 25 T cell receptor beta chains from one sample sequenced in a study of identical twins (dated by TCRdb to about 2016). Receptor amplification or capture employed 5' RACE. The run used an Illumina HiSeq 2000. The public reads were run again by TCRdb, first through fastp at Q25 and then through MiXCR, and only productive beta chains were kept. Each entry is one CDR3 protein sequence, shown with its most common DNA and genes. This sample has 1.5 million to 2 million distinct CDR3 sequences in its table, and under 35% of those were observed once. Of the sample, approximately 0.25% falls within the top ten clones. Sequencing was carried out using cord blood. Source of these receptors: a newborn girl in good health.

The chain carries TRBV4-2 and TRBJ2-1; unclear D gene. V was clipped by 1 base and J by 8 bases, with 6 bases between them. In germline, CDR1 is LGHNA, CDR2 YNFKEQ. CDR3 length: 12 residues. CDR3 amino acids: CASSQVPYEQFF. CDR3 nucleotide sequence: TGTGCCAGCAGCCAAGTTCCCTATGAGCAGTTCTTC.

To note about this clonotype: One end of the junction is discordant with germline, which a read error may explain. The V and J genes are TRBV7-2 and TRBJ2-3, with 7 bases aligning to TRBD2. The CDR3 extends over 14 amino acids. Per germline, CDR1 SGHTA and CDR2 FQGNSA. The CDR3 DNA sequence: TGTGCCGGCAGCTTAGGACTAGGTTCAGATACGCAGTATTTT. This codes for CAGSLGLGSDTQYF.

This clonotype showed up many times. CDR3 coding DNA: TGCGCCAGCAGCTCGGGGACAGGGACCTACAATGAGCAGTTCTTC. It translates to CASSSGTGTYNEQFF. The chain carries TRBV5-1 and TRBJ2-1; 9 positions match TRBD1. This CDR3 comprises 15 residues. V was pared by 3 bases and J by 2 bases, with 3 bases of the junction left unmatched. Germline assignment: CDR1 SGHRS and CDR2 YFSETQ.

This clonotype was observed a handful of times. The chain recombines TRBV5-1 with TRBJ1-1, with 8 nucleotides matching TRBD1. Losses at the gene ends were 0 bases for V and 1 base for J; bases not matched to a gene: 5. This CDR3 contains 16 residues. CDR1 is SGHRS, CDR2 YFSETQ, per germline. CDR3 loop: CASSLATGTGNTEAFF. Here the CDR3 DNA reads TGCGCCAGCAGCTTGGCCACCGGGACAGGGAACACTGAAGCTTTCTTT.

V and J are TRBV9 and TRBJ2-3, with 8 bases that match TRBD2. The CDR3 contains 16 residues. J was trimmed by 10 bases and V by 0 bases; bases with no gene match: 13. Germline CDR1 and CDR2: SGDLS and YYNGEE. CDR3 nucleotides: TGTGCCAGCAGCGTAGGTCTCACTAGCGGTGACCCATCGCAGTATTTT. Translation gives CASSVGLTSGDPSQYF.

This clonotype came up a few times. The rearrangement joins TRBV9 to TRBJ2-5; D is possibly TRBD2 (6 bases). This CDR3 comprises 15 residues. V dropped 1 base and J dropped 4 bases, with 14 bases sitting between them. Germline assignment: CDR1 SGDLS and CDR2 YYNGEE. The chain's CDR3 is CASSVFGQEGETQYF. The CDR3 coding sequence is TGTGCCAGCAGCGTATTTGGGCAGGAGGGAGAGACCCAGTACTTC.

Details on this clonotype: This may be a read error: a much more frequent sequence differs by one nucleotide. J is TRBJ2-1 and V is TRBV4-2, with no clear D. The CDR3 runs 13 residues. The germline CDR1 and CDR2 sequences are LGHNA and YNFKEQ. V was trimmed by 2 bases and J by 13 bases, leaving 15 bases between them. In DNA, the CDR3 is TGTGCCAGCAGCCAATTAGGGCAGGAGACCCAGTTCTTC. This codes for CASSQLGQETQFF.

This clonotype was counted between two and nine times. The chain uses TRBV28 and TRBJ2-1, with 7 bases lining up with TRBD2. This CDR3 is built from 15 residues. V lost 4 bases, J lost 5 bases, and 8 bases stayed unmatched. The germline CDR1 and CDR2 sequences are MDHEN and SYDVKM. Here the CDR3 reads CASSSAGVRDNEQFF. The CDR3 bases are TGTGCCAGCAGTTCTGCGGGAGTACGGGACAATGAGCAGTTCTTC.

The chain joins TRBV6-6 to TRBJ2-3; D not certain. There are 14 residues in the CDR3. The ends were cut back, 0 bases at V and 6 bases at J, with 10 bases in the middle. Germline V lookup: CDR1 MNHNY, CDR2 SVGAGI (reference sequence). In nucleotides, the CDR3 is TGTGCCAGCAGTTACTCAGGACCCCTGGATACGCAGTATTTT. Its protein product is CASSYSGPLDTQYF.

The chain is built from TRBV6-2 or TRBV6-3 and TRBJ2-5, with no clear D. From germline, CDR1 is MNHEY and CDR2 SVGEGT. V lost 5 bases to trimming and J lost 5 bases, with 12 bases between them. CDR3 length equals 13 residues. CDR3 protein: CASSTRPQETQYF. In nucleotides, the CDR3 is TGTGCCAGCAGTACGCGCCCTCAGGAGACCCAGTACTTC.

This clonotype turned up a few times. The rearrangement joins TRBV24-1 to TRBJ2-3, with 10 bases lining up with TRBD2. V lost 1 base to trimming and J lost 4 bases; unmatched junction nucleotides: 4. This CDR3 has 16 residues. Germline CDR1 reads KGHDR; CDR2 reads SFDVKD. CDR3: CATSDFGGLAPDTQYF. In DNA, the CDR3 is TGTGCCACCAGTGATTTCGGGGGACTAGCGCCAGATACGCAGTATTTT.

The chain links TRBV4-1 to TRBJ2-3; TRBD2 agrees at 12 bases. From germline, CDR1 is MGHRA and CDR2 YSYEKL. The CDR3 runs 16 residues. Trimming cost V 4 bases and J 4 bases; bases outside gene matches: 6. The chain's CDR3 is CASSRRTSGTPDTQYF. For the CDR3, the DNA is TGCGCCAGCAGCCGTCGGACTAGCGGGACTCCAGATACGCAGTATTTT.

V and J are TRBV12-3 or TRBV12-4 and TRBJ2-7; TRBD2 aligns across 8 bases. The CDR3 is 15 amino acids. Trimming removed 3 bases from V and 5 bases from J; junction bases left unmatched: 9. CDR3 nucleotide sequence: TGTGCCAGCAGTTTGGTCGGGAGGGCCGACGACGAGCAGTACTTC. This codes for CASSLVGRADDEQYF.

V gene TRBV6-1 combines with J gene TRBJ1-1; D not resolved. The germline V gene encodes CDR1 MNHNS and CDR2 SASEGT. Trimming left V 2 bases short and J 4 bases short, with 8 bases between. CDR3 length equals 13 residues. CDR3 nucleotide sequence: TGTGCCAGCAGTGAATTTAGCGTCACTGAAGCTTTCTTT. It specifies CASSEFSVTEAFF.

The V and J genes are TRBV5-6 and TRBJ1-2; 9 bases line up with TRBD1. The CDR3 contains 17 residues. CDR1 and CDR2 from the germline V gene are SGHDT and YYEEEE. Trimming at V came to 1 base and at J to 9 bases, leaving 16 bases not matched to a gene. The CDR3, as DNA: TGTGCCAGCAGCTTGCCTGACCCGGGACAGGGTGTGGATAGCTACACCTTC. Protein sequence: CASSLPDPGQGVDSYTF.

The V and J genes are TRBV7-6 and TRBJ1-4, with TRBD1 identical over 7 bases. Germline V gives CDR1 SGHVS, CDR2 FNYEAQ. This CDR3 spans 14 amino acids. Losses at the gene ends were 1 base for V and 10 bases for J; bases not matched to a gene: 6. In DNA form, the CDR3 reads TGTGCCAGCAGCTTAGAAGGGACAGATGGAAAACTGTTTTTT. This encodes CASSLEGTDGKLFF. Full variable domain (rest looked up from reference TRBV7-6 and TRBJ1-4): GAGVSQSPRYKVTKRGQDVALRCDPISGHVSLYWYRQALGQGPEFLTYFNYEAQQDKSGLPNDRFSAERPEGSISTLTIQRTEQRDSAMYRCASSLEGTDGKLFFGSGTQLSVL.

In the case of this clonotype: A single base separates this from a much larger clone, so it may be a read error. This chain connects TRBV4-2 to TRBJ2-1; D might be TRBD2 (6 bases). The J call may be wrong; the DNA end is better matched by TRBJ2-7. Germline assignment: CDR1 LGHNA and CDR2 YNFKEQ. CDR3 length: 16 amino acids. CDR3 in amino acids: CASSHPGGSSYNEQYF. The CDR3 DNA reads TGTGCCAGCAGCCATCCCGGGGGTAGCTCCTACAATGAGCAGTACTTC.

This chain connects TRBV7-2 to TRBJ2-5; D is perhaps TRBD2 (5 bases). Germline loops: CDR1 SGHTA, CDR2 FQGNSA. This CDR3 is built from 13 residues. V lost 3 bases, J lost 5 bases, and 10 bases lay in between. The CDR3 loop reads CASSFGMSETQYF. The CDR3 region has the DNA TGTGCCAGCAGCTTCGGGATGTCCGAGACCCAGTACTTC. The whole variable domain, remainder taken from reference TRBV7-2 and TRBJ2-5, is GAGVSQSPSNKVTEKGKDVELRCDPISGHTALYWYRQSLGQGLEFLIYFQGNSAPDKSGLPSDRFSAERTGGSVSTLTIQRTQQEDSAVYLCASSFGMSETQYFGPGTRLLVL.

This clonotype was found a few times. The chain uses TRBV6-5 and TRBJ2-3; the D gene is possibly TRBD2 (5 bases). The CDR3 is made up of 16 amino acids. Trimming removed 6 bases from V and 0 bases from J, with 16 bases in between. From germline, CDR1 is MNHEY and CDR2 SVGAGI. The CDR3 region is CASSRISVGSTDTQYF. The CDR3 DNA reads as TGTGCCAGCAGCCGAATTAGCGTAGGTAGCACAGATACGCAGTATTTT.

Only a few counts were recorded for this clonotype. The chain recombines TRBV25-1 with TRBJ1-2; 9 nucleotides agree with TRBD1. The V gene's germline CDR1 is MGHDK and CDR2 SYGVNS. The CDR3 totals 14 residues. V lost 3 bases and J lost 5; bases outside the gene matches: 4. The CDR3 DNA follows: TGTGCCAGCAGTGATACCGGGACAGGGTATGGCTACACCTTC. Its translation: CASSDTGTGYGYTF.

This clonotype occurred a few times. This chain links TRBV25-1 with TRBJ2-1; 9 bases match TRBD2. CDR3 length: 15 residues. Looked up from germline, CDR1 is MGHDK and CDR2 is SYGVNS. Unmatched junction bases numbered 4, after V lost 3 bases and J lost 4 bases. CDR3 in DNA: TGTGCCAGCAGTGAGCGGACTAGCGAGTACAATGAGCAGTTCTTC. This translates into CASSERTSEYNEQFF.

J is TRBJ1-5 and V is TRBV6-6; D gene uncertain. The CDR3 runs 17 residues. V was trimmed by 2 bases and J by 3 bases, leaving 17 bases between them. Germline CDR1 MNHNY, CDR2 SVGAGI (reference sequence). CDR3 region: CASSYPSSPDYNQPQHF. CDR3 nucleotides: TGTGCCAGCAGTTACCCTAGTTCTCCCGATTACAATCAGCCCCAGCATTTT.

This clonotype was observed a few times. The rearrangement uses TRBV24-1 and TRBJ2-1, with TRBD1 matching over 7 bases. The CDR3 runs to 17 residues. Germline lookup yields CDR1 KGHDR and CDR2 SFDVKD. V lost 3 bases and J lost 1; bases outside the gene matches: 8. DNA of the CDR3: TGTGCCACCAGTGATGCCACAGGGGATGGGTCCTACAATGAGCAGTTCTTC. Protein sequence: CATSDATGDGSYNEQFF.

In this sample, this clonotype turned up a few times. The rearrangement uses TRBV11-2 and TRBJ2-7, with D unresolved. Looked up from germline, CDR1 is SGHAT and CDR2 is FQNNGV. The V end was cut by 0 bases, the J end by 7 bases, with 10 bases between. This CDR3 has 13 amino acids. The CDR3 region is CASSLDGPNEQYF. The CDR3 region has the DNA TGTGCCAGCAGCTTAGATGGCCCCAATGAGCAGTACTTC.

The V and J genes are TRBV20-1 and TRBJ2-1, with 13 bases matching TRBD2. Germline loops: CDR1 DFQATT, CDR2 SNEGSKA (reference sequence). The CDR3 loop spans 14 amino acids. DNA of the CDR3: TGCAGGGGACTAGCGGGGAGCTCCTACAATGAGCAGTTCTTC. It codes for CRGLAGSSYNEQFF.